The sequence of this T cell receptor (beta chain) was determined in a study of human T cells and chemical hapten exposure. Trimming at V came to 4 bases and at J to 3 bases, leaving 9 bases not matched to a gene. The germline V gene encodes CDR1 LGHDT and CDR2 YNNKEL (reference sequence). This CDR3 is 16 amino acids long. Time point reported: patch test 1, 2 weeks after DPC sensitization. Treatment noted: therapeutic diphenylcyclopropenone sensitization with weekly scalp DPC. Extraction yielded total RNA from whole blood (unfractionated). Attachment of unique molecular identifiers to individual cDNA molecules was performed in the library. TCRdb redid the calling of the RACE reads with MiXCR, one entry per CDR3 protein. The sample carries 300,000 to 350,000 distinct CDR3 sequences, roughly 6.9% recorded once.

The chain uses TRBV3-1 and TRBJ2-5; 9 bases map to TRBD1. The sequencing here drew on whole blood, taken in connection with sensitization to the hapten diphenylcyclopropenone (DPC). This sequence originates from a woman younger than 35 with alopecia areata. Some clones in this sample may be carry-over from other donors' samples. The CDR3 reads CASSPLLRTGEETQYF. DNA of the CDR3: TGTGCCAGCAGCCCCCTCCTTCGGACAGGGGAAGAGACCCAGTACTTC.